Each of the 21 T cell receptor beta chains below was sequenced from the same sample in a study of blood T cell repertoires in COVID-19. The data were produced by immunoSEQ multiplex PCR, yet TCRdb's version contains in-frame clones alone and is incomplete. The sample shows hundreds of thousands of clones, around 89% of them seen only once. The source material was PBMCs or T cells enriched from blood (not recorded which). Receptors were obtained from a woman younger than 35 with acute COVID-19.

The chain links TRBV5-1 to TRBJ2-7; TRBD2 matches at 14 bases. The length of the CDR3 is 16 residues. The germline V gene has CDR1 SGHRS and CDR2 YFSETQ. Unmatched junction bases numbered 6, after V lost 3 bases and J lost 4 bases. CDR3 sequence (DNA): TGCGCCAGCAGCTGGAAGGGACTAGCGGGAGCATACGAGCAGTACTTC. This encodes CASSWKGLAGAYEQYF.

The V and J genes are TRBV7-8 and TRBJ2-5, with 10 bases that match TRBD1. With 2 bases clipped from V and 3 bases from J, the junction kept 3 bases outside the gene matches. CDR1 is SGHVS, CDR2 FQNEAQ, per germline. The length of the CDR3 is 15 residues. The CDR3: CASSLIGQGEETQYF. The CDR3 DNA is TGTGCCAGCAGCTTAATTGGACAGGGGGAAGAGACCCAGTACTTC.

The chain has TRBV4-1 and TRBJ2-7; 9 nucleotides align to TRBD2. The CDR3 contains 21 residues. V was pared by 4 bases and J by 7 bases, with 29 bases of the junction left unmatched. Germline lookup yields CDR1 MGHRA and CDR2 YSYEKL. CDR3 sequence (DNA): TGCGCCAGCAGCCGTTTAGTACTTAGCGGGAGTCCTACGAGCAGGTTGGGGGAGCAGTACTTC. It codes for CASSRLVLSGSPTSRLGEQYF.

V gene TRBV18 combines with J gene TRBJ2-7; D may be TRBD2 (5 bases). Germline CDR1 and CDR2: KGHSH and LQKENI. Between the trimmed V and J ends, which lost 2 bases and 1 base, there was a span of 18 bases. The length of the CDR3 is 17 residues. CDR3 in amino acids: CASSPTTWVEGSYEQYF. CDR3 DNA: TGTGCCAGCTCACCAACTACGTGGGTTGAGGGTTCCTACGAGCAGTACTTC. Complete variable domain (other parts from reference TRBV18 and TRBJ2-7): NAGVMQNPRHLVRRRGQEARLRCSPMKGHSHVYWYRQLPEEGLKFMVYLQKENIIDESGMPKERFSAEFPKEGPSILRIQQVVRGDSAAYFCASSPTTWVEGSYEQYFGPGTRLTVT.

V gene TRBV4-2 combines with J gene TRBJ2-7, with TRBD2 matching 7 bases. Germline V gives CDR1 LGHNA, CDR2 YNFKEQ. The CDR3 consists of 14 residues. The V and J ends lost 5 bases and 5 bases, in that order; junction bases with no gene match: 9. This chain's CDR3 is CASSSGRESNEQYF. DNA for the CDR3: TGTGCCAGCAGCTCTGGGCGGGAGTCCAACGAGCAGTACTTC.

In this sample, this clone turned up a few times. V is TRBV5-4 and J is TRBJ2-2; D call uncertain. Germline V lookup: CDR1 SGHNT, CDR2 YYREEE (reference sequence). V was pared by 0 bases and J by 1 base, with 4 bases between. The CDR3 has 14 residues. The CDR3 coding sequence is TGTGCCAGCAGCTTGGCAGGGAACACCGGGGAGCTGTTTTTT. It translates to CASSLAGNTGELFF.

V usage is TRBV6-5 and J usage is TRBJ2-1; D is perhaps TRBD2 (6 bases). CDR1 and CDR2 from the germline V gene are MNHEY and SVGAGI. Trimming cost V 5 bases and J 6 bases, with 14 bases left between them. The CDR3 consists of 14 residues. The CDR3 DNA reads TGTGCCAGCAGTCCGGGGAGCGGGCCCAATGAGCAGTTCTTC. Translation gives CASSPGSGPNEQFF.

This rearrangement joins TRBV29-1 to TRBJ2-3; 9 nucleotides agree with TRBD2. The V and J ends lost 0 bases and 4 bases, in that order; junction bases with no gene match: 11. Germline CDR1 is SQVTM and CDR2 is ANQGSEA. The CDR3 is made up of 17 amino acids. CDR3 protein: CSVEDLGAGGRADTQYF. For the CDR3, the DNA is TGCAGCGTTGAAGATCTTGGGGCGGGAGGGCGTGCAGATACGCAGTATTTT.

CDR3 nucleotide sequence: TGTGCCAGCTCAAACACCTTCGGGACTAGCGGGAGTACCACAGATACGCAGTATTTT. This sequence encodes CASSNTFGTSGSTTDTQYF. This chain uses TRBV18 with TRBJ2-3; 14 bases are shared with TRBD2. Trimming cost V 5 bases and J 2 bases; bases outside gene matches: 12. The germline V gene encodes CDR1 KGHSH and CDR2 LQKENI. The CDR3 has 19 residues.

The rearrangement joins TRBV7-9 to TRBJ1-4; D is undetermined. Trimming removed 2 bases from V and 8 bases from J, with 9 bases in between. This CDR3 is built from 13 residues. Germline CDR1 reads SEHNR; CDR2 reads FQNEAQ (reference sequence). The CDR3 DNA is TGTGCCAGCAGCTTACCGAAACGGGAAAAACTGTTTTTT. Translating it yields CASSLPKREKLFF.

The V call is TRBV19, the J call TRBJ2-5; weak D call: TRBD2 (5 bases). Germline assignment: CDR1 LNHDA and CDR2 SQIVND (reference sequence). This CDR3 comprises 13 residues. V lost 10 bases, J lost 5 bases, and 17 bases lay in between. The CDR3 loop is CANPGNQRETQYF. CDR3 bases: TGTGCCAATCCGGGAAATCAACGGGAGACCCAGTACTTC.

CDR3 region: CASSELGGGNSPLHF. The CDR3 DNA is TGTGCCAGCAGCGAGCTAGGGGGCGGAAATTCACCCCTCCACTTT. V usage is TRBV9 and J usage is TRBJ1-6, with 7 bases identical to TRBD1. Germline lookup yields CDR1 SGDLS and CDR2 YYNGEE. Trimming removed 3 bases from V and 7 bases from J; junction bases left unmatched: 7. The length of the CDR3 is 15 residues.

The genes are TRBV27 and TRBJ2-2, with D unresolved. CDR1 and CDR2 (germline): MNHEY, SMNVEV (reference sequence). Trimming pared 5 bases from V and 6 bases from J, leaving 10 bases between. This CDR3 region has 13 residues. CDR3 loop: CASSPGSAGELFF. As DNA, the CDR3 is TGTGCCAGCAGTCCTGGTTCGGCCGGGGAGCTGTTTTTT.

The chain is built from TRBV5-6 and TRBJ2-2; D might be TRBD1 (7 bases). CDR3 length equals 14 residues. V lost 6 bases to trimming and J lost 6 bases, with 15 bases between them. CDR1 SGHDT and CDR2 YYEEEE come from the germline V gene. DNA for the CDR3: TGTGCCAGCATAAGGAGGGGGCTTCCCGGGGAGCTGTTTTTT. It yields the protein CASIRRGLPGELFF.

V is TRBV9 and J is TRBJ2-5; D gene unclear. The CDR3 sequence is 15 residues long. V was clipped by 0 bases and J by 1 base, with 10 bases between them. Germline CDR1 SGDLS, CDR2 YYNGEE. The CDR3 protein is CASSVDLSSQETQYF. In DNA form, the CDR3 reads TGTGCCAGCAGCGTAGACTTAAGTAGCCAAGAGACCCAGTACTTC.

The V call is TRBV4-1, the J call TRBJ2-1; TRBD2 matches 16 bases. The CDR3 length is 15 residues. The germline V gene has CDR1 MGHRA and CDR2 YSYEKL. V lost 3 bases to trimming and J lost 9 bases; unmatched junction nucleotides: 2. The CDR3: CASSQGLAGGFEQFF. The CDR3 DNA reads TGCGCCAGCAGCCAGGGACTAGCGGGAGGGTTTGAGCAGTTCTTC.

The chain employs TRBV6-5 and TRBJ2-1; 7 bases map to TRBD2. The CDR3 sequence is 14 residues long. The germline V gene has CDR1 MNHEY and CDR2 SVGAGI. Trimming at V came to 6 bases and at J to 0 bases, leaving 2 bases not matched to a gene. CDR3 sequence (DNA): TGTGCCAGCAGAGCGGGGAGCTCCTACAATGAGCAGTTCTTC. It specifies CASRAGSSYNEQFF.

V is TRBV11-2 and J is TRBJ1-3, with 9 bases lining up with TRBD1. The J segment lost 2 bases and the V segment lost 5 bases, leaving 7 bases of the junction unmatched. The CDR3 contains 16 residues. Germline V CDR1 and CDR2: SGHAT, FQNNGV. CDR3 sequence reads: CASSPGQGAAGNTIYF. Here the CDR3 DNA reads TGTGCCAGCAGCCCGGGACAGGGAGCGGCTGGAAACACCATATATTTT.

V and J are TRBV18 and TRBJ2-7; 11 bases line up with TRBD2. The CDR3 length is 14 residues. With 3 bases clipped from V and 2 bases from J, the junction kept 0 bases outside the gene matches. Germline CDR1 is KGHSH and CDR2 is LQKENI. The DNA for the CDR3 is TGTGCCAGCTCACCGACTAGCGGGACCTACGAGCAGTACTTC. It translates to CASSPTSGTYEQYF.

V usage is TRBV28 and J usage is TRBJ1-5; D unresolved. V was pared by 7 bases and J by 0 bases, with 7 bases between. Germline V gives CDR1 MDHEN, CDR2 SYDVKM. The CDR3 length is 13 residues. As DNA, the CDR3 is TGTGCCAGCATTTCCAATAGCAATCAGCCCCAGCATTTT. This sequence encodes CASISNSNQPQHF.

V usage is TRBV5-1 and J usage is TRBJ2-7, with 11 bases identical to TRBD2. V lost 3 bases to trimming and J lost 2 bases; unmatched junction nucleotides: 4. This CDR3 is 15 amino acids long. Germline CDR1 SGHRS, CDR2 YFSETQ. Here the CDR3 reads CASSSLAGGPYEQYF. Here the CDR3 DNA reads TGCGCCAGCAGCTCCTTAGCGGGAGGGCCCTACGAGCAGTACTTC.